The T cell receptor (beta chain) under discussion was sequenced for a study of radiotherapy plus CTLA-4 blockade in lung cancer. Study-level information: Objective response rate was around 19%; disease control rate, about 28%.

The CDR3 loop spans 16 amino acids. The trim removed 3 bases at V and 8 bases at J, leaving 12 bases unmatched. From germline, CDR1 is SGHDN and CDR2 FVKESK. Chemo-refractory metastatic non-small-cell lung cancer patients were treated with focal radiation plus CTLA-4 blockade with ipilimumab. Of note for this clone: Its cognate antigen is unknown.

The table came from immunoSEQ multiplex PCR; TCRdb's copy has only in-frame clones and leaves some out. The data show tens of thousands of clones, 70% to 80% seen once. Findings and caveats of the study: The best prediction of response reportedly came from early blood T cell clone dynamics, with interferon-beta. Clones of tumor-derived TCRs expanded in blood after radiotherapy plus ipilimumab.

The chain joins TRBV14 to TRBJ2-1; 8 positions match TRBD2. The clonotype was recovered from a human donor with non-small cell lung cancer whose response to radiotherapy plus ipilimumab could not be evaluated. Sequenced here: peripheral blood, sampled from a patient treated with radiotherapy plus ipilimumab. CDR3 in DNA: TGTGCCAGCAGCCATGGGCCCGGGACTAGTTACGATGAGCAGTTCTTC. It specifies CASSHGPGTSYDEQFF.